This T cell receptor beta chain was found in a study of OX40 agonist ivuxolimab in advanced cancers. Study-level information: Partial responses were observed in three patients, of whom one had hepatocellular carcinoma and two had cutaneous melanoma. Points from the study as a whole: At 0.1 to 3.0 mg/kg, clonal expansion of CD4+ and CD8+ blood T cells had occurred by week 6. It was also the case that some nonresponders had low normalized T-cell clonal expansion.

Blood samples were obtained at baseline, cycle 4 day 1, and cycle 7 day 1. Per germline, CDR1 LNHDA and CDR2 SQIVND (reference sequence). The CDR3 runs 14 residues. Trimming stripped 1 base from V and 1 base from J, with 7 bases between. TCRdb keeps only in-frame clones here, not all; method: immunoSEQ multiplex PCR. The sample holds roughly 65,000 clones, about 90% seen once. About this clone: Its specificity is not known.

The source material was CD4+ or CD8+ T cells sorted from blood, sampled in a trial of the OX40 agonist ivuxolimab. The receptor was derived from an adult with an advanced solid tumor such as melanoma, head and neck, liver or kidney cancer. V usage is TRBV19 and J usage is TRBJ1-1; D not resolved. The CDR3 loop is CASSIGPRNTEAFF. The CDR3 DNA is TGTGCCAGTAGTATAGGCCCCAGGAACACTGAAGCTTTCTTT.